The clone carrying this T cell receptor (beta chain) occurred once. The data stem from a study of T cells in Graves' hyperthyroidism and ophthalmopathy. The source of the PBMCs was 10 ml of fresh peripheral blood. CDR1 is MNHNS, CDR2 SASEGT, per germline. Between the trimmed V and J ends, which lost 5 bases and 5 bases, there was a span of 12 bases. This CDR3 comprises 13 residues. Amplified TCR beta CDR3 regions derived from RNA transcripts. A first-round RT-PCR of the TCR CDR3 used the HTBI primer set. TCRdb recomputed calls from the multiplex PCR reads with MiXCR, one row per CDR3 protein. Here the sample spans 95,000 to 110,000 distinct CDR3 sequences, about 17% being singletons.

V is TRBV6-1 and J is TRBJ2-5; possibly TRBD1 for D (6 bases). The sequence was obtained from a woman between 45 and 60 years old with Graves' hyperthyroidism. The source material was blood. The CDR3 sequence: CASSLNREETQYF. CDR3 nucleotides: TGTGCCAGCAGTCTAAACAGGGAGGAGACCCAGTACTTC.